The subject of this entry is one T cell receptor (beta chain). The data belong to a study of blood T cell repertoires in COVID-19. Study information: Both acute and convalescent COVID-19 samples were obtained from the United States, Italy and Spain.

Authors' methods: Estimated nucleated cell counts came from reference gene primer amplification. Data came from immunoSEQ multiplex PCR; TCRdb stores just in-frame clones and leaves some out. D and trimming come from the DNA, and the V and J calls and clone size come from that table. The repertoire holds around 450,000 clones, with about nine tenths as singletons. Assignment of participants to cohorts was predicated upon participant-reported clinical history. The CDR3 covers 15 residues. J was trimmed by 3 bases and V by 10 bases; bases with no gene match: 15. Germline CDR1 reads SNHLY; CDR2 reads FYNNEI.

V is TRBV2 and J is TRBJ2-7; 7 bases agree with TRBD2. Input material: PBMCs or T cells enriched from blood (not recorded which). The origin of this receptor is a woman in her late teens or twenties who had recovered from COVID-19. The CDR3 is CATYRGGPWNYEQYF. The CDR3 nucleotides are TGTGCCACTTACCGGGGAGGGCCTTGGAACTACGAGCAGTACTTC.